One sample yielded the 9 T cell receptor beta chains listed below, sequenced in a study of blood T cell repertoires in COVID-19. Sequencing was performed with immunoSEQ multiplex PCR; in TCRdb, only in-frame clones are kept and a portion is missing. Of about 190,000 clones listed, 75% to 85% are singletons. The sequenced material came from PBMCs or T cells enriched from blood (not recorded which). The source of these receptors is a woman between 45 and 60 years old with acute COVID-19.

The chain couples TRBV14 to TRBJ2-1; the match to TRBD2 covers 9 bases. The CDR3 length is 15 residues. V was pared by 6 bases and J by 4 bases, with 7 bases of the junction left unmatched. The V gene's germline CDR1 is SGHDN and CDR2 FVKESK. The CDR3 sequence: CASRPSGAVYNEQFF. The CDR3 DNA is TGTGCCAGCAGACCTAGCGGGGCCGTATACAATGAGCAGTTCTTC. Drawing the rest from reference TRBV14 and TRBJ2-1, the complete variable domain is EAGVTQFPSHSVIEKGQTVTLRCDPISGHDNLYWYRRVMGKEIKFLLHFVKESKQDESGMPNNRFLAERTGGTYSTLKVQPAELEDSGVYFCASRPSGAVYNEQFFGPGTRLTVL.

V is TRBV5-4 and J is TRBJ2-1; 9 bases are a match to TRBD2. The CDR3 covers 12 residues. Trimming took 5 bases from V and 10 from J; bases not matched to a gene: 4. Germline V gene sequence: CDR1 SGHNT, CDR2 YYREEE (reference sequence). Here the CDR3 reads CASRGLASEQFF. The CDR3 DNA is TGTGCCAGCAGGGGACTAGCTTCCGAGCAGTTCTTC.

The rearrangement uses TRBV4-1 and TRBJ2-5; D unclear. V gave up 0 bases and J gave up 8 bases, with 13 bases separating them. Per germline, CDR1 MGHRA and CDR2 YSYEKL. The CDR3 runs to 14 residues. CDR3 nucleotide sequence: TGCGCCAGCAGCCAAGAACTGCCGGTGAAAACCCAGTACTTC. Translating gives CASSQELPVKTQYF.

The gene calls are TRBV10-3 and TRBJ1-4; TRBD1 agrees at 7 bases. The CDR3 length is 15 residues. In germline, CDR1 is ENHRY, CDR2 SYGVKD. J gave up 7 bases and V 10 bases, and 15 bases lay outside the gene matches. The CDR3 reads CATRGGGVVGEKLFF. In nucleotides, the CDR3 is TGTGCCACCCGAGGGGGCGGGGTCGTGGGTGAAAAACTGTTTTTT.

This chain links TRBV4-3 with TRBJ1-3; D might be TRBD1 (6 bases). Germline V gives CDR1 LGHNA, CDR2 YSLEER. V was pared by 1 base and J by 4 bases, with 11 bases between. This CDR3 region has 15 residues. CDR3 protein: CASSQAQGYGNTIYF. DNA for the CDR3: TGCGCCAGCAGCCAAGCACAGGGATACGGAAACACCATATATTTT.

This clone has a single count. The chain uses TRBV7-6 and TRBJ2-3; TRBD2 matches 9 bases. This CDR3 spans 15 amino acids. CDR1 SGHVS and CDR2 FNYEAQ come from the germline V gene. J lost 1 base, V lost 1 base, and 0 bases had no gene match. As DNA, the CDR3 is TGTGCCAGCAGCTTAGGGACTAGCGGCACAGATACGCAGTATTTT. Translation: CASSLGTSGTDTQYF.

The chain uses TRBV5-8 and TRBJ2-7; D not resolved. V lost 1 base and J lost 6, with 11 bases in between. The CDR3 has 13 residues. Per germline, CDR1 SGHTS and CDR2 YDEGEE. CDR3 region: CASSLILGAEQYV. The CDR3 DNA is TGTGCCAGCAGCTTGATCCTCGGTGCCGAGCAGTACGTC.

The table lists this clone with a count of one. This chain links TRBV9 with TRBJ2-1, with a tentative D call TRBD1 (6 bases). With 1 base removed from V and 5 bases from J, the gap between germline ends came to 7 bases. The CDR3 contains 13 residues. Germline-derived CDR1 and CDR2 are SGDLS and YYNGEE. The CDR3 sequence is CASSVNRDNEQFF. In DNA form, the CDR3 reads TGTGCCAGCAGCGTAAACAGGGACAATGAGCAGTTCTTC.

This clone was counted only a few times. The chain's CDR3 is CASSTPGLAGGSYEQYV. In DNA, the CDR3 is TGTGCCAGCAGTACGCCGGGACTAGCGGGGGGGTCCTACGAGCAGTACGTC. The chain recombines TRBV28 with TRBJ2-7; 16 bases match TRBD2. The V gene end was trimmed by 5 bases and the J gene end by 1 base; junction bases not matched to a gene: 5. This CDR3 spans 17 amino acids. The germline CDR1 and CDR2 sequences are MDHEN and SYDVKM.